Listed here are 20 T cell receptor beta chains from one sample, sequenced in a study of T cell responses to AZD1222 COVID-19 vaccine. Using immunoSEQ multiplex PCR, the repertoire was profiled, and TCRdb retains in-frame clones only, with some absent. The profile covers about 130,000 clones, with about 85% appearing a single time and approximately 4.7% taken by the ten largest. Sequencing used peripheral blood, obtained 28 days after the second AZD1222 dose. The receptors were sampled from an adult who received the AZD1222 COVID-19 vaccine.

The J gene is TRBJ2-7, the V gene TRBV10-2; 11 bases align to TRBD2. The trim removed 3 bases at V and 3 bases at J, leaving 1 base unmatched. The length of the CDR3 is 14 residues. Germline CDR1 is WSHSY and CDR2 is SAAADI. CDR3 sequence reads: CASSDSGGGYEQYF. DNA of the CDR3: TGCGCCAGCAGTGATAGCGGGGGGGGCTACGAGCAGTACTTC.

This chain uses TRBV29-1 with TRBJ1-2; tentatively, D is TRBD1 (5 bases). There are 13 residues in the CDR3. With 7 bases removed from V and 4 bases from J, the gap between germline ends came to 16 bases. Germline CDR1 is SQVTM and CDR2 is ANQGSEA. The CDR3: CSAPAPGLYGYTF. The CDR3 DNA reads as TGCAGCGCCCCAGCCCCAGGGCTCTATGGCTACACCTTC.

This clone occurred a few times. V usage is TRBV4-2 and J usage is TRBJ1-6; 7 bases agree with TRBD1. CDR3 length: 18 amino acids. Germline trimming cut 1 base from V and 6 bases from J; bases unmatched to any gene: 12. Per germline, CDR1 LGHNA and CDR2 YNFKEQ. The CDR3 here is CASSQAGAGGGFNSPLHF. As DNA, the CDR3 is TGTGCCAGCAGCCAAGCGGGGGCAGGGGGTGGATTTAATTCACCCCTCCACTTT.

The CDR3 reads CASSLQAEKLFF. CDR3 DNA: TGTGCCAGCAGTTTGCAGGCTGAAAAACTGTTTTTT. The chain couples TRBV28 to TRBJ1-4; no firm D call. V was cut by 3 bases and J by 7 bases, with 6 bases left in between. CDR1 and CDR2 from the germline V gene are MDHEN and SYDVKM. The CDR3 covers 12 residues.

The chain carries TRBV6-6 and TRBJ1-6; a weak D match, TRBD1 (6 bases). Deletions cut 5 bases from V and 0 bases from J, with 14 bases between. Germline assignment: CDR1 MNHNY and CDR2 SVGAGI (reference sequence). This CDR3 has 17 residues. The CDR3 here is CASSRRGASSYNSPLHF. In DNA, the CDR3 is TGTGCCAGCAGTCGGCGGGGGGCGAGCTCCTATAATTCACCCCTCCACTTT.

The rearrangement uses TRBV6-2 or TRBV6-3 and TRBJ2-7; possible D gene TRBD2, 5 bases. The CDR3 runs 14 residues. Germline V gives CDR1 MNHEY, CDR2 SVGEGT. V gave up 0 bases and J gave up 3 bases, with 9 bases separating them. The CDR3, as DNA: TGTGCCAGCAGTTACTCGAGAGGAGGCTACGAGCAGTACTTC. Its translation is CASSYSRGGYEQYF.

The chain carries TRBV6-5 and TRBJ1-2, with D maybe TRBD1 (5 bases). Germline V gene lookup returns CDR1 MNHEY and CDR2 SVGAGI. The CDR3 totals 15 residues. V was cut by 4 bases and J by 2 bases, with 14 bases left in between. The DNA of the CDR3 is TGTGCCAGCAGTTTTACAACGACAGAGAACTATGGCTACACCTTC. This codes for CASSFTTTENYGYTF.

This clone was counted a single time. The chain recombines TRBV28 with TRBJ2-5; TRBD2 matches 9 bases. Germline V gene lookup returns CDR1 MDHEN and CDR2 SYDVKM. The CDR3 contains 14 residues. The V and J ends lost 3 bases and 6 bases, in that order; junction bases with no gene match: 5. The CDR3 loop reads CASSFRTSEQTQYF. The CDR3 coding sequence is TGTGCCAGCAGTTTTCGGACTAGCGAGCAGACCCAGTACTTC.

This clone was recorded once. The CDR3 DNA reads TGTGCCAGCAGCTTCCCGGACGGCCTACTTGAAGCTTTCTTT. Its translation is CASSFPDGLLEAFF. The V call is TRBV5-4, the J call TRBJ1-1; no clear D gene. Germline CDR1 reads SGHNT; CDR2 reads YYREEE (reference sequence). V was pared by 2 bases and J by 7 bases, with 15 bases between. There are 14 residues in the CDR3.

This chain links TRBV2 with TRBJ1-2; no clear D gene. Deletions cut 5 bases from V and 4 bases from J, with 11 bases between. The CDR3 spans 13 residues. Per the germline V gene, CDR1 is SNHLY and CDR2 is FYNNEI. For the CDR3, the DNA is TGTGCCAGCAGTCCTAACCTCCCCTATGGCTACACCTTC. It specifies CASSPNLPYGYTF.

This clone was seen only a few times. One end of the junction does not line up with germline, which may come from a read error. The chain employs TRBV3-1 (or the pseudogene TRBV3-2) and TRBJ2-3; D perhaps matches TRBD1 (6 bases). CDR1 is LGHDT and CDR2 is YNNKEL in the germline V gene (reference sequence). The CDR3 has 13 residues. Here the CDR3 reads CASTQRGWDTQYF. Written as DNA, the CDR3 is TGTGCCAGCACCCAAAGGGGGTGGGATACGCAGTATTTT.

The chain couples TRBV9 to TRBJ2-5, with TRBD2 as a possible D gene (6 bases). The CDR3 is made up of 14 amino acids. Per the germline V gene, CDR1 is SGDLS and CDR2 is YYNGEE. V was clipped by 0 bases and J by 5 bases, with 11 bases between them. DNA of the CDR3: TGTGCCAGCAGCGTAGCGGGAGCAAGGGAGACCCAGTACTTC. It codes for CASSVAGARETQYF.

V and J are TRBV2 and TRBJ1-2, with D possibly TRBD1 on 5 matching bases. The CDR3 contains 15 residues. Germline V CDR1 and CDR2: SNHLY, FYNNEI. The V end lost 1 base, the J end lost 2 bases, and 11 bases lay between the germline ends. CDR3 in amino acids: CASSEGGAINYGYTF. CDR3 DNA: TGTGCCAGCAGTGAAGGTGGGGCGATAAACTATGGCTACACCTTC. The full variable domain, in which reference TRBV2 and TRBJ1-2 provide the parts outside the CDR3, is EPEVTQTPSHQVTQMGQEVILRCVPISNHLYFYWYRQILGQKVEFLVSFYNNEISEKSEIFDDQFSVERPDGSNFTLKIRSTKLEDSAMYFCASSEGGAINYGYTFGSGTRLTVV.

Here the CDR3 reads CASSLDTSGAYNEQFF. CDR3 sequence (DNA): TGTGCCAGCAGCCTGGATACTAGTGGTGCCTACAATGAGCAGTTCTTC. The chain recombines TRBV5-4 with TRBJ2-1; possibly TRBD2 for D (5 bases). Germline V gene lookup returns CDR1 SGHNT and CDR2 YYREEE (reference sequence). Trimming pared 4 bases from V and 2 bases from J, leaving 16 bases between. The CDR3 is 16 residues long.

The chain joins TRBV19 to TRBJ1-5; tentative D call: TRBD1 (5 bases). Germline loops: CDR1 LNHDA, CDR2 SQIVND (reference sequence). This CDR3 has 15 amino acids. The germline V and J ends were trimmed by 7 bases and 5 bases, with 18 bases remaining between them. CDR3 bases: TGTGCCAGTACCCGGGCGGGGGGTGAATATCAGCCCCAGCATTTT. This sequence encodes CASTRAGGEYQPQHF.

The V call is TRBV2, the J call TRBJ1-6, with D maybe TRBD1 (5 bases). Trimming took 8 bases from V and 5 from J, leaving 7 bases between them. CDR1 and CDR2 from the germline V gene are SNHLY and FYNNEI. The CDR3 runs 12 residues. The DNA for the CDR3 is TGTGCCAGCGCGACAGATAATTCACCCCTCCACTTT. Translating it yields CASATDNSPLHF.

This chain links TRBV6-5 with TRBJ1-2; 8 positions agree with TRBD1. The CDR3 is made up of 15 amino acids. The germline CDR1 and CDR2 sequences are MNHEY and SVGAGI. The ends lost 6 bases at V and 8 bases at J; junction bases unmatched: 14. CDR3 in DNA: TGTGCCAGCAGCTCAACCACAGGGGGAGCAGGGGGCTACACCTTC. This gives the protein CASSSTTGGAGGYTF.

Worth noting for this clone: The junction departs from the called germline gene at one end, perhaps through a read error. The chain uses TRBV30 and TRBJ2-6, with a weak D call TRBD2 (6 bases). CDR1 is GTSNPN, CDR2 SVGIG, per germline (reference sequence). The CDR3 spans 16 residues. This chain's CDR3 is CAWRGVRTTGANVLTF. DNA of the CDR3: TGTGCCTGGAGGGGGGTTAGGACTACTGGAGCCAACGTCCTGACTTTC. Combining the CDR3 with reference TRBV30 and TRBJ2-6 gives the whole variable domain SQTIHQWPATLVQPVGSPLSLECTVEGTSNPNLYWYRQAAGRGLQLLFYSVGIGQISSEVPQNLSASRPQDRQFILSSKKLLLSDSGFYLCAWRGVRTTGANVLTFGAGSRLTVL.

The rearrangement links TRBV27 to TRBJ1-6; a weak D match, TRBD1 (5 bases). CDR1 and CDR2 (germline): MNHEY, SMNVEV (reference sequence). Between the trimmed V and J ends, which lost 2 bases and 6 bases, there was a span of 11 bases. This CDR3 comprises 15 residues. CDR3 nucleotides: TGTGCCAGCAGTTTAATTGGGGGGAGTAATTCACCCCTCCACTTT. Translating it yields CASSLIGGSNSPLHF.

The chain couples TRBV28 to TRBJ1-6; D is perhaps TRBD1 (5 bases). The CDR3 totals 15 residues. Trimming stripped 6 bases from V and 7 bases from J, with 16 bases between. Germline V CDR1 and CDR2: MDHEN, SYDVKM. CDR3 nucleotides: TGTGCCAGCAGGGCGGGGGATATGATGAATTCACCCCTCCACTTT. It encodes CASRAGDMMNSPLHF.